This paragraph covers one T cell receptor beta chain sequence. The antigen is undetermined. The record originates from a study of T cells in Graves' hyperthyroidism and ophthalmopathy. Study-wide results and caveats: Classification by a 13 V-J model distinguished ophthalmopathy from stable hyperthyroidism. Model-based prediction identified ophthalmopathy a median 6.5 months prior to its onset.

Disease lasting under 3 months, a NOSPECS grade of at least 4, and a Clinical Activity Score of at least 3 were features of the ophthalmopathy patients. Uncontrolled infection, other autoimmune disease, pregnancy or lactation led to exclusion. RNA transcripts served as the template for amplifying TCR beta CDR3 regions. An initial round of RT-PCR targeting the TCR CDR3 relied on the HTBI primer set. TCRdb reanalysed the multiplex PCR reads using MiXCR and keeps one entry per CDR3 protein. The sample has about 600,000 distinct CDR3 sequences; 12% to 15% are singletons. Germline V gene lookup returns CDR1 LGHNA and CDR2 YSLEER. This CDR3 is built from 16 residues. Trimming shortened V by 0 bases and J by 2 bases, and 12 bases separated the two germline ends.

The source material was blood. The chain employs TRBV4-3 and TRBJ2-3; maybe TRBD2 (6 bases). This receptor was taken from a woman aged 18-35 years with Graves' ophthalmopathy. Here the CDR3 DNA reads TGCGCCAGCAGCCAAGATATAGGGGAGGTCACAGATACGCAGTATTTT. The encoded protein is CASSQDIGEVTDTQYF.